One T cell receptor (beta chain) is described in this entry. Each CDR3 protein gets one entry after TCRdb re-called the reads with MiXCR. The sample has some 440,000 distinct CDR3 sequences, 31% seen once; the top ten hold approximately 14%. The data were obtained in a study of T cell repertoires in cytomegalovirus infection. The ends were cut back, 4 bases at V and 0 bases at J, with 16 bases in the middle. CDR3 size: 16 residues. Germline assignment: CDR1 SGHDT and CDR2 YYEEEE. The chain recombines TRBV5-6 with TRBJ1-2; D may be TRBD1 (6 bases). This receptor was identified in a human donor in good health (CMV status not recorded). Some clones in this sample may be carry-over from other donors' samples. The material sequenced was PBMCs. In DNA, the CDR3 is TGTGCCAGCAGCCCACAGGGCGGGATAGCTAACTATGGCTACACCTTC. Protein: CASSPQGGIANYGYTF.